This TCR beta chain derives from a study of Graves' ophthalmopathy and Graves' hyperthyroidism. The CDR3 runs 13 residues. V dropped 2 bases and J dropped 7 bases, with 12 bases sitting between them. This clonotype was recorded many times. Patients with other autoimmune diseases, uncontrolled infections, pregnancy or lactation were excluded. Researchers took RNA transcripts and amplified TCR beta CDR3 regions from them. HTBI primers were used in a first-round RT-PCR, which preceded a second-round multiplex PCR. TCRdb reanalysed the multiplex PCR reads using MiXCR and keeps one entry per CDR3 protein. This table holds about 340,000 distinct CDR3 sequences, about a sixth found once.

The chain links TRBV12-3 or TRBV12-4 to TRBJ2-7; no clear D gene. The clonotype comes from an adult man with Graves' ophthalmopathy. The specimen sequenced was peripheral blood. The CDR3 sequence: CASSLLPSREQYF. CDR3 in DNA: TGTGCCAGCAGTTTATTACCCAGCCGGGAGCAGTACTTC.